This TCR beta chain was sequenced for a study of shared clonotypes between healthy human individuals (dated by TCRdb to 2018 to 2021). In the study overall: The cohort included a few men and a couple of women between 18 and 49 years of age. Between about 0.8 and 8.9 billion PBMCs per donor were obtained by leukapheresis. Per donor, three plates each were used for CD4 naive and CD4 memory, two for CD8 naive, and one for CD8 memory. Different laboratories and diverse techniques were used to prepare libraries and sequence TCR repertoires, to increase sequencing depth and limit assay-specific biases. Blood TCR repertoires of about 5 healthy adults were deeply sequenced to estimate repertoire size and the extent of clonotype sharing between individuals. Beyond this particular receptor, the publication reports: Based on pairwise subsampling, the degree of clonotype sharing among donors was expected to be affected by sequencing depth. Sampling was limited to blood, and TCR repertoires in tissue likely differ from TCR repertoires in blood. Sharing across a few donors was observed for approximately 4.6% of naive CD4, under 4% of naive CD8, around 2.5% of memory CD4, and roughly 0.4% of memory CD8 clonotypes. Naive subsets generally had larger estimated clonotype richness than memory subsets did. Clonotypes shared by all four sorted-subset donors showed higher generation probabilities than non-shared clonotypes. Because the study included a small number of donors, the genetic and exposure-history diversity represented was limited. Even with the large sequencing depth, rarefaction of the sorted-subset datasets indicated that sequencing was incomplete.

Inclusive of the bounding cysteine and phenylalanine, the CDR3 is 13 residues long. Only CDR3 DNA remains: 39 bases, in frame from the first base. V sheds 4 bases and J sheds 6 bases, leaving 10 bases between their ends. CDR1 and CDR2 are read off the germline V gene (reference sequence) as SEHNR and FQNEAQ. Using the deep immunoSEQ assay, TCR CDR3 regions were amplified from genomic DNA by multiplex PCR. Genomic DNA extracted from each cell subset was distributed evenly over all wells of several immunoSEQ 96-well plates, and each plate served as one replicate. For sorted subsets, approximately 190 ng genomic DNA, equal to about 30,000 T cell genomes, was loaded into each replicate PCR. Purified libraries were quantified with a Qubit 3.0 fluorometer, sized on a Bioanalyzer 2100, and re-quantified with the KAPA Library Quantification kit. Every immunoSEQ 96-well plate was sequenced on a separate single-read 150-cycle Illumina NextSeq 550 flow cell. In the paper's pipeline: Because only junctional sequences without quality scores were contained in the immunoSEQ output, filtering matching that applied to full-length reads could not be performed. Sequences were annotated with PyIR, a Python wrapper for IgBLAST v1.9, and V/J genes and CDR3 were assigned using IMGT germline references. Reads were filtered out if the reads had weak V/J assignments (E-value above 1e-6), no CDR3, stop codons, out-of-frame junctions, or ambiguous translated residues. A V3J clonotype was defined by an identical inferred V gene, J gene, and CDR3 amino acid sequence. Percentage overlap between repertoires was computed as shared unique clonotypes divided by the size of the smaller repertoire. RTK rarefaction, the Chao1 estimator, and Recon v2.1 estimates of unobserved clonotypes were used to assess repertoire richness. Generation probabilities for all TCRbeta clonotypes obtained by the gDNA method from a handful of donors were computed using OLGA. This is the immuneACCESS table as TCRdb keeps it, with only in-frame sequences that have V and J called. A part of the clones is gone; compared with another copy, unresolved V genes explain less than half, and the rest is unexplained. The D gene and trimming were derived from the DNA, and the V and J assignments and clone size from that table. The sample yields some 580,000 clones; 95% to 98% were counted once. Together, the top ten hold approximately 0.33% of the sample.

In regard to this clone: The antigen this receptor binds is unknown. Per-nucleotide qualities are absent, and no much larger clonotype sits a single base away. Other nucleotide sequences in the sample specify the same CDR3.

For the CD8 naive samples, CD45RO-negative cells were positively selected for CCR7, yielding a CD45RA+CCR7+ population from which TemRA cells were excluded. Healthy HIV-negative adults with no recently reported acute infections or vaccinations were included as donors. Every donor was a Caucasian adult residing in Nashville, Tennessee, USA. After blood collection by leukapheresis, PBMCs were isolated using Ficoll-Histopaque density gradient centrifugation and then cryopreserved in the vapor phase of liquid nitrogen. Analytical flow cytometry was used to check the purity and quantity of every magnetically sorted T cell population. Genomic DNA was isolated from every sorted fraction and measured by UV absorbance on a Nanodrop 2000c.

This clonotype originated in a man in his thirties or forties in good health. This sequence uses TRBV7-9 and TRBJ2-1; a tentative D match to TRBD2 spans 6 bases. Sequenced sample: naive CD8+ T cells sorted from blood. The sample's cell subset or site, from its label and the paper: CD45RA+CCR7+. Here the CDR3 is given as CASSSSSANEQFF. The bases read TGTGCCAGCAGCTCCTCTAGCGCCAATGAGCAGTTCTTC.